This T cell receptor beta chain originates from a study of tumor-infiltrating lymphocytes in primary liver carcinoma (dated by TCRdb to about 2017). In terms of the full investigation: Four or five patients with histopathologically diagnosed primary liver carcinoma underwent surgical resection in China between late 2015 and 2016. The five patients, three men and two women aged 30 to 69 years, had hepatocellular carcinoma (four) or combined HCC and intrahepatic cholangiocarcinoma (one). The tumors of the five patients were staged as T1-T3 N0M0, with maximum diameters ranging from roughly 4.2 to 11 cm. Roughly 3.5 to 8 million productive TCRbeta reads were obtained per sample, and no significant difference in read depth was found between tissue types. Across five regions of each liver tumor, along with adjacent normal tissue and blood, the study brought together TCRbeta repertoire sequencing, expression microarrays and whole-exome sequencing. A total of roughly 35 specimens from 5 patients, comprising approximately 25 tumor regions, 5 adjacent noncancerous liver tissues and 5 peripheral blood samples, were covered by TCRbeta repertoire sequencing. Reproducibility between technical replicate repertoires was high, with correlation coefficients above 0.98 and mean shared-clone rates about 0.89.

Concerning this clonotype: The clone's antigen remains unknown. Germline and junction disagree at one end, which may indicate a read error.

TCRbeta-specific cDNA was reverse-transcribed from 500 ng total RNA using a constant-region primer and ProtoScript II reverse transcriptase. Three nested multiplex PCR rounds, following a slightly modified ARM-PCR procedure, were used to build the TCRbeta libraries. The first two PCR rounds used multiplex TRBV1-TRBV30 forward primers with a Cbeta reverse primer, each for 10 to 11 cycles. Sample barcodes and Illumina adapters were added in a final 25-cycle PCR using Deep VentR polymerase. Amplicons of 200-500 bp were gel-purified with a QIAquick gel extraction kit before sequencing. An Illumina HiSeq 2500 was used to sequence the TCRbeta amplicons, generating 250-bp paired-end reads. On the study's bioinformatics: Quality trimming of reads was performed with Trimmomatic v0.33, and paired reads were merged with FLASH v1.2.11 so that full CDR3 sequences could be recovered. V, D and J germline segments were assigned to the rearranged TCRbeta sequences by MiGEC v1.2.1b. Clonotype statistics, along with Shannon-Wiener diversity indices, were calculated using VDJtools v1.0.0. Except for diversity analysis, only each sample's 250 most abundant clonotypes were used in subsequent analyses to reduce sampling bias. TCRdb reprocessed the public reads (quality trimming at Q25 with fastp, clone calling with MiXCR) and kept in-frame beta chains. Under each unique CDR3 protein, matching rows form one entry showing the most common genes and DNA. The V and J calls were not made by the authors but by TCRdb's processing. This sample has about 320,000 distinct CDR3 sequences in its table, and more than 55% of those were observed once. Jointly, the top ten make up roughly 8.9% of the sample.

TRIzol reagent was used to extract blood RNA from unsorted whole blood, while the DNeasy Blood & Tissue kit provided the germline DNA. Patients had chronic HBV infection and were treatment-naive at sampling. Before surgery, 3 to 4.5 milliliters of peripheral blood were collected into K2EDTA tubes. Counted from cysteine to phenylalanine, this CDR3 has 13 amino acids. Solely the CDR3 DNA is kept, with 39 bases framed from the first base. The CDR1 and CDR2 encoded by the germline V gene are SGHAT and FQNNGV. What the research found in general, with its limitations: The top 250 clones made up a significantly larger repertoire fraction in tumors than in blood (p = 0.039). Consistent with antigen-driven expansion, pairs of tumor regions showed higher repertoire overlap (mean around 35%) than either tumor-adjacent pairs (approximately 17%) or tumor-blood pairs (about 15%). Because only the TCR beta chain was sequenced and unpaired alpha chains were not captured, true repertoire diversity is likely underestimated. Comparison of CD4+ and CD8+ T cell repertoires was precluded by the use of bulk unsorted samples. With just a few patients in the study, the authors point out that the findings should be validated in a larger study.

The chain is made from TRBV11-2 and TRBJ2-1, with TRBD2 as a weak D call on 8 bases. Source material: peripheral blood. The TCR sequence derives from a man in his forties with primary liver carcinoma and hepatitis B virus infection. CDR3 sequence: CASNSREGAEQFF. The DNA sequence is TGTGCCAGCAACTCACGGGAGGGGGCCGAGCAGTTCTTT.